The 26 T cell receptor beta chains below come from one sample, sequenced in a study of regulatory T cells in long-lasting Graves disease. Noted time point: newly diagnosed GD, antithyroid drugs for less than 3 months. PBMC-derived RNA was used for the TCR library. Combining iRepertoire HTBI primers with Arm-PCR of CDR3 regions, the authors built TCR beta libraries. MiXCR was run by TCRdb on the multiplex PCR reads, yielding one entry per CDR3 protein. Of about 540,000 distinct CDR3 sequences in the sample, approximately 12% were seen once. The data were also submitted as part of a second study, on T cells in Graves' hyperthyroidism and ophthalmopathy.

Sequences were derived from peripheral blood mononuclear cells (PBMCs), sampled at new diagnosis, from a patient treated with antithyroid drugs. The receptors derive from a man in his thirties or forties with Graves disease.

This clonotype was found many times. The chain uses TRBV10-3 and TRBJ1-4; 9 positions agree with TRBD1. CDR3 size: 15 residues. V dropped 2 bases and J dropped 5; count of bases not matched to a gene: 3. The germline V gene encodes CDR1 ENHRY and CDR2 SYGVKD. The CDR3 spells CAISEDRGGNEKLFF. CDR3 DNA sequence: TGTGCCATCAGTGAGGACAGGGGGGGGAATGAAAAACTGTTTTTT.

This clonotype was picked up a small number of times. The chain combines TRBV10-3 with TRBJ2-7; 8 bases are a match to TRBD1. CDR3 length equals 13 residues. The germline V gene has CDR1 ENHRY and CDR2 SYGVKD. Trimming took 4 bases from V and 3 from J; bases not matched to a gene: 2. The CDR3, as DNA: TGTGCCATCAGTGGAGGACAGGGCTACGAGCAGTACTTC. It encodes CAISGGQGYEQYF.

A word on this clonotype: This may be a read error, as it is one base from a much larger clone. The chain couples TRBV7-2 to TRBJ2-3, with TRBD1 identical over 7 bases. The J call may be faulty, since TRBJ2-1 better matches the DNA end. This CDR3 region has 13 residues. The germline V gene has CDR1 SGHTA and CDR2 FQGNSA. The CDR3 DNA follows: TGTGCCAGCAGCTCGGGACAGAGCAATGAGCAGTTCTTC. Its translation is CASSSGQSNEQFF.

This clonotype was recorded many times. The chain is built from TRBV5-1 and TRBJ2-3; D not certain. There are 16 residues in the CDR3. Trimming stripped 3 bases from V and 8 bases from J, with 22 bases between. Germline V gene sequence: CDR1 SGHRS, CDR2 YFSETQ. The CDR3 DNA sequence: TGCGCCAGCAGCTCCAAATCACGTAACGACCAGGCTACGCAGTATTTT. Translated: CASSSKSRNDQATQYF.

V is TRBV28 and J is TRBJ1-2; no clear D. Germline V gives CDR1 MDHEN, CDR2 SYDVKM. This CDR3 is built from 16 residues. V shed 1 base and J shed 2 bases, with 14 bases lying between them. CDR3 region: CASSLYGPGENYGYTF. CDR3 bases: TGTGCCAGCAGTTTATACGGGCCAGGTGAAAACTATGGCTACACCTTC.

A few counts support this clonotype. The genes are TRBV28 and TRBJ1-4, with no clear D. The V gene lost 2 bases and the J gene lost 7 bases, with 11 bases spanning the gap. Germline CDR1 reads MDHEN; CDR2 reads SYDVKM. The CDR3 has 14 residues. CDR3 nucleotide sequence: TGTGCCAGCAGTTTAGGGGTCGTCGGTGAAAAACTGTTTTTT. Encoded protein: CASSLGVVGEKLFF. The whole variable domain, remainder taken from reference TRBV28 and TRBJ1-4, is DVKVTQSSRYLVKRTGEKVFLECVQDMDHENMFWYRQDPGLGLRLIYFSYDVKMKEKGDIPEGYSVSREKKERFSLILESASTNQTSMYLCASSLGVVGEKLFFGSGTQLSVL.

This clonotype was observed many times. The V and J genes are TRBV29-1 and TRBJ2-7, with D possibly TRBD2 on 5 matching bases. The V end lost 4 bases, the J end lost 4 bases, and 11 bases lay between the germline ends. Germline CDR1 SQVTM, CDR2 ANQGSEA. The CDR3 runs 12 residues. The DNA for the CDR3 is TGCAGCGTTGGAGAGGGCCCTTACGAGCAGTACTTC. Protein product: CSVGEGPYEQYF.

At least ten counts were recorded for this clonotype. The chain recombines TRBV7-9 with TRBJ2-7; D might be TRBD1 (5 bases). In germline, CDR1 is SEHNR, CDR2 FQNEAQ (reference sequence). CDR3 size: 15 residues. V lost 0 bases, J lost 4 bases, and 13 bases lay in between. CDR3 loop: CASSLAQGRLYEQYF. Written as DNA, the CDR3 is TGTGCCAGCAGCTTAGCGCAGGGCAGGCTGTACGAGCAGTACTTC.

The rearrangement links TRBV2 to TRBJ1-2; 7 nucleotides align to TRBD1. In germline, CDR1 is SNHLY, CDR2 FYNNEI. The V gene end was trimmed by 6 bases and the J gene end by 4 bases; junction bases not matched to a gene: 14. The CDR3 extends over 16 amino acids. The CDR3 sequence is CASSPITGAGGYGYTF. CDR3 sequence (DNA): TGTGCCAGCAGCCCGATAACCGGGGCAGGGGGCTATGGCTACACCTTC.

This clonotype was seen a few times. V usage is TRBV18 and J usage is TRBJ1-6, with D unresolved. The CDR3 is 15 amino acids. V was clipped by 0 bases and J by 7 bases, with 10 bases between them. Germline loops: CDR1 KGHSH, CDR2 LQKENI. The CDR3: CASSPPKGNNSPLHF. CDR3 DNA sequence: TGTGCCAGCTCACCACCCAAGGGAAACAATTCACCCCTCCACTTT. Complete variable domain (other parts from reference TRBV18 and TRBJ1-6): NAGVMQNPRHLVRRRGQEARLRCSPMKGHSHVYWYRQLPEEGLKFMVYLQKENIIDESGMPKERFSAEFPKEGPSILRIQQVVRGDSAAYFCASSPPKGNNSPLHFGNGTRLTVT.

The genes are TRBV2 and TRBJ1-2; possibly TRBD1 for D (5 bases). CDR1 is SNHLY and CDR2 is FYNNEI in the germline V gene. This CDR3 has 12 residues. Trimming stripped 7 bases from V and 9 bases from J, with 15 bases between. The CDR3 here is CASTEGYSRYTF. Here the CDR3 DNA reads TGTGCCAGCACCGAGGGGTATTCGCGCTACACCTTC.

This clonotype showed up many times. The rearrangement uses TRBV13 and TRBJ2-1, with D possibly called TRBD1 or TRBD2 (6 bases each). The CDR3 loop spans 16 amino acids. Germline V lookup: CDR1 PRHDT, CDR2 FYEKMQ (reference sequence). V was clipped by 2 bases and J by 4 bases, with 15 bases between them. The CDR3 sequence is CASSLSRGAGYNEQFF. The CDR3, as DNA: TGTGCCAGCAGCTTATCTAGGGGGGCTGGTTACAATGAGCAGTTCTTC.

This clonotype came up many times. The V and J genes are TRBV7-9 and TRBJ2-1, with TRBD2 matching 16 bases. The junction had 8 bases not matched to a gene; V was cut back by 6 bases and J by 0 bases. CDR1 and CDR2 (germline): SEHNR, FQNEAQ (reference sequence). CDR3 length: 19 residues. CDR3 sequence (DNA): TGTGCCAGCAGTTCGGGACTAGCGGGAGGGCTTTCCTCCTACAATGAGCAGTTCTTC. It codes for CASSSGLAGGLSSYNEQFF.

At least ten counts were recorded for this clonotype. V and J are TRBV28 and TRBJ2-5, with 11 positions matching TRBD2. J was trimmed by 5 bases and V by 5 bases; bases with no gene match: 10. Germline values: CDR1 MDHEN, CDR2 SYDVKM. The CDR3 has 16 residues. CDR3 DNA sequence: TGTGCCAGCAGTGGGACCACTAGCGGGAGTTATGAGACCCAGTACTTC. It translates to CASSGTTSGSYETQYF.

This CDR3 is CASSLGDLAGGPRDNEQFF. The DNA for the CDR3 is TGTGCCAGCAGCTTAGGGGACCTAGCGGGAGGGCCGAGGGATAATGAGCAGTTCTTC. V is TRBV7-9 and J is TRBJ2-1, with 12 bases matching TRBD2. After removal of 1 base from V and 7 bases from J, the junction contained 14 bases not matched to a gene. Germline V gene lookup returns CDR1 SEHNR and CDR2 FQNEAQ (reference sequence). This CDR3 has 19 residues.

This clonotype has ten or more counts. This chain links TRBV6-1 with TRBJ2-7; 12 bases map to TRBD2. Looked up from germline, CDR1 is MNHNS and CDR2 is SASEGT. V was pared by 10 bases and J by 5 bases, with 9 bases of the junction left unmatched. The CDR3 is made up of 14 amino acids. CDR3 amino acids: CATNLAGGGHEQYF. The CDR3 region has the DNA TGTGCCACCAATCTAGCGGGAGGGGGCCACGAGCAGTACTTC.

This clonotype has only a few counts. This chain joins TRBV12-3 or TRBV12-4 and TRBJ1-4; D ambiguous. This CDR3 is 13 amino acids long. Between the trimmed V and J ends, which lost 3 bases and 8 bases, there was a span of 10 bases. In nucleotides, the CDR3 is TGTGCCAGCAGTTTGAGGGTGTGGGAAAAACTGTTTTTT. Its translation is CASSLRVWEKLFF.

The V and J genes are TRBV7-3 and TRBJ2-1; TRBD2 aligns across 16 bases. The CDR3 is made up of 21 amino acids. The V gene's germline CDR1 is SGHTA and CDR2 FQGTGA. V lost 4 bases, J lost 0 bases, and 12 bases stayed unmatched. CDR3 nucleotides: TGTGCCAGCAGCTCCCCCTCGACGGGACTAGCGGGAGGGAGCTCCTACAATGAGCAGTTCTTC. The encoded protein is CASSSPSTGLAGGSSYNEQFF.

This clonotype appeared a few times. This chain connects TRBV6-2 or TRBV6-3 to TRBJ2-7; the D is unclear. Between the trimmed V and J ends, which lost 6 bases and 5 bases, there was a span of 14 bases. Germline V CDR1 and CDR2: MNHEY, SVGEGT. The CDR3 sequence is 13 residues long. As DNA, the CDR3 is TGTGCCAGCAGGCCCGATGAGTCCCACGAGCAGTACTTC. Translating it yields CASRPDESHEQYF.

This clonotype was found a few times. This chain connects TRBV6-2 or TRBV6-3 to TRBJ2-1; no firm D call. The CDR3 runs 11 residues. V was pared by 8 bases and J by 9 bases, with 11 bases between. The germline gives CDR1 MNHEY, CDR2 SVGEGT. The CDR3 DNA reads TGTGCCAGCTCCCGGAGCCTTGAGCAGTTCTTC. Protein product: CASSRSLEQFF.

This clonotype was seen many times. This sequence joins TRBV29-1 and TRBJ2-3; TRBD1 matches 8 bases. The CDR3 covers 13 residues. Germline V gene sequence: CDR1 SQVTM, CDR2 ANQGSEA. The trim removed 8 bases at V and 2 bases at J, leaving 6 bases unmatched. The CDR3 is CSSDRENTDTQYF. The CDR3 DNA reads TGCAGCTCGGACAGGGAAAACACAGATACGCAGTATTTT.

This clonotype has ten or more counts. The J gene is TRBJ2-1, the V gene TRBV12-3 or TRBV12-4; D is unclear. The end of the DNA is better explained by TRBJ2-5, so the J call may be wrong. This CDR3 contains 15 residues. The CDR3 here is CASSSPQWARETQYF. For the CDR3, the DNA is TGTGCCAGCAGTTCGCCACAGTGGGCTCGAGAGACCCAGTACTTC.

This chain uses TRBV6-5 with TRBJ2-7; D remains unclear. From germline, CDR1 is MNHEY and CDR2 SVGAGI. V dropped 3 bases and J dropped 3 bases, with 9 bases sitting between them. This CDR3 is built from 13 residues. The CDR3, as DNA: TGTGCCAGCAGTTATAAGGCGAGCTACGAGCAGTACTTC. The encoded protein is CASSYKASYEQYF.

This clonotype has at least ten counts. The chain has TRBV6-1 and TRBJ2-2; 10 nucleotides agree with TRBD2. CDR3 size: 16 residues. Trimming at V came to 6 bases and at J to 7 bases, leaving 11 bases not matched to a gene. CDR1 MNHNS and CDR2 SASEGT come from the germline V gene. CDR3 in DNA: TGTGCCAGCAGGTCCTACCTAGCGGGAGACCTCGGGGAGCTGTTTTTT. Its protein product is CASRSYLAGDLGELFF.

This clonotype turned up a few times. The chain couples TRBV5-6 to TRBJ1-4, with D uncertain. V shed 4 bases and J shed 7 bases, with 20 bases lying between them. Germline V gene sequence: CDR1 SGHDT, CDR2 YYEEEE. This CDR3 comprises 16 residues. The CDR3 is CASSRRGRSVAEKLFF. The CDR3 DNA follows: TGTGCCAGCAGCCGCCGCGGTAGGTCGGTAGCTGAAAAACTGTTTTTT.

The chain recombines TRBV20-1 with TRBJ1-5; D possibly corresponds to TRBD1 (5 bases). The CDR3 consists of 12 residues. Germline CDR1 is DFQATT and CDR2 is SNEGSKA (reference sequence). V was shortened by 1 base and J by 6 bases, with 7 bases between the two germline ends. Here the CDR3 DNA reads TGCAGTGCTAGAGGGGGGGGTCAGCCCCAGCATTTT. Residues: CSARGGGQPQHF.